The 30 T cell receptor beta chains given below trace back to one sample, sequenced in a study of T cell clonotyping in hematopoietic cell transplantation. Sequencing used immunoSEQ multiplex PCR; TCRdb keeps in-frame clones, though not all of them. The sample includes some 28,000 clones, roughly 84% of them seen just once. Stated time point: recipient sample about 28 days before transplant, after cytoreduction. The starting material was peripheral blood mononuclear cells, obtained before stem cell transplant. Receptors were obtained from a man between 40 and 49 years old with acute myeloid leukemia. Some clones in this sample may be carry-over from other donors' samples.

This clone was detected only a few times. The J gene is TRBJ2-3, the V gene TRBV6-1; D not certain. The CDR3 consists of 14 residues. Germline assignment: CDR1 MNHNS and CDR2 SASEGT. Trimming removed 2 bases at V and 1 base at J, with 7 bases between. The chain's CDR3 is CASSESYGTDTQYF. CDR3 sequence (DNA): TGTGCCAGCAGTGAAAGTTATGGCACAGATACGCAGTATTTT.

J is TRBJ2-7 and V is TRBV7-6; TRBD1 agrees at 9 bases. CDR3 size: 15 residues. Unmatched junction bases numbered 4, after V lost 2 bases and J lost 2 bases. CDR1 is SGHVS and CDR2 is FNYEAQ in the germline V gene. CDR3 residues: CASSLSGTGTYEQYF. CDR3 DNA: TGTGCCAGCAGCTTATCCGGGACAGGGACCTACGAGCAGTACTTC. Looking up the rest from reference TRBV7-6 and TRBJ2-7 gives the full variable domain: GAGVSQSPRYKVTKRGQDVALRCDPISGHVSLYWYRQALGQGPEFLTYFNYEAQQDKSGLPNDRFSAERPEGSISTLTIQRTEQRDSAMYRCASSLSGTGTYEQYFGPGTRLTVT.

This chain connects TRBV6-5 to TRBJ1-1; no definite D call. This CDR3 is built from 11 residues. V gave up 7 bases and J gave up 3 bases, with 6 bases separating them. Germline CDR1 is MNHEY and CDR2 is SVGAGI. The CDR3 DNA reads TGTGCCAGCATAGGTCACACTGAAGCTTTCTTT. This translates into CASIGHTEAFF.

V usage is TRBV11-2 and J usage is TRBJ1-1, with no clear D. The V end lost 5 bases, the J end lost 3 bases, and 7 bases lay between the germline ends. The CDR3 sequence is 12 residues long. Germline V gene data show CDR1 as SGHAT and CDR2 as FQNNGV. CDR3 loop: CASSRPHTEAFF. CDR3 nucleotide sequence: TGTGCCAGCAGCCGACCACACACTGAAGCTTTCTTT. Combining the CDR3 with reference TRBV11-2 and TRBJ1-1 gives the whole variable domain EAGVAQSPRYKIIEKRQSVAFWCNPISGHATLYWYQQILGQGPKLLIQFQNNGVVDDSQLPKDRFSAERLKGVDSTLKIQPAKLEDSAVYLCASSRPHTEAFFGQGTRLTVV.

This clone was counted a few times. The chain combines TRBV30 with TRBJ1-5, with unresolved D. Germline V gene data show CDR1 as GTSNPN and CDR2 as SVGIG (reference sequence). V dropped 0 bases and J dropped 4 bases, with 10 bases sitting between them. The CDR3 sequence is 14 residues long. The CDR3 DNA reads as TGTGCCTGGAGTGTGTCGGCGAGGAATCAGCCCCAGCATTTT. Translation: CAWSVSARNQPQHF.

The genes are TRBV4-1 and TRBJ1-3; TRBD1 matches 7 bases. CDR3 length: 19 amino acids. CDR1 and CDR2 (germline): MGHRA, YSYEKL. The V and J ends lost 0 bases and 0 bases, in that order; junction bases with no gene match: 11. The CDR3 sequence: CASSQDLSLGQDSGNTIYF. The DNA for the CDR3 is TGCGCCAGCAGCCAAGATTTGAGCCTAGGACAGGACTCTGGAAACACCATATATTTT.

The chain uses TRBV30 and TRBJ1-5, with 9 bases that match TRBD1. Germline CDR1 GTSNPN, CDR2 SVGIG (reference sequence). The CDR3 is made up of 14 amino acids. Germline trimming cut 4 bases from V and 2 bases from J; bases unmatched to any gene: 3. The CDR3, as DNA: TGTGCCTGGACCCGGACAGGGGGCAATCAGCCCCAGCATTTT. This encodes CAWTRTGGNQPQHF.

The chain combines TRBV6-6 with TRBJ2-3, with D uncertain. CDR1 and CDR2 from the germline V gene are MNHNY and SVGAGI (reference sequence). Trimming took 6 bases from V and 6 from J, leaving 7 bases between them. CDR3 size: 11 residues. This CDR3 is CASSAMDTQYF. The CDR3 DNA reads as TGTGCCAGCAGCGCCATGGATACGCAGTATTTT.

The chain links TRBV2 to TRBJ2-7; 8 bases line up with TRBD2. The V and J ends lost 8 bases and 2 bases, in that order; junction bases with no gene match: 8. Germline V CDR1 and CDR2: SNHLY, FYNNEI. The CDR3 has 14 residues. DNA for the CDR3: TGTGCCAGCGCACGGGAGGGAGGAGCCTACGAGCAGTACTTC. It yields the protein CASAREGGAYEQYF.

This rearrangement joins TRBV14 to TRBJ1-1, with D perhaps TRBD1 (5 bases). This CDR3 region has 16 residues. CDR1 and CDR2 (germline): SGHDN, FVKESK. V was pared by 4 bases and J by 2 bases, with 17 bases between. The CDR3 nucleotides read TGTGCCAGCAGCCCCCCCCGTGGGACGGACAACACTGAAGCTTTCTTT. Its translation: CASSPPRGTDNTEAFF.

CDR3 sequence reads: CASSLDPEITGGSYEQYF. DNA for the CDR3: TGTGCCAGCAGCTTAGATCCAGAGATAACAGGGGGCTCATACGAGCAGTACTTC. This rearrangement joins TRBV11-3 to TRBJ2-7, with 9 bases fitting TRBD1. This CDR3 comprises 18 residues. V lost 0 bases, J lost 4 bases, and 13 bases stayed unmatched. Looked up from germline, CDR1 is SGHNT and CDR2 is YENEEA.

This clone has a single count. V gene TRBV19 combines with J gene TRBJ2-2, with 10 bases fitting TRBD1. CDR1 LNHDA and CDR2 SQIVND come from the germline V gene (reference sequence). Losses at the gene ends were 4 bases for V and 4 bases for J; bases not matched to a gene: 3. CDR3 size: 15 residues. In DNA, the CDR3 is TGTGCCAGTAGTACCCGACAGGGGGCCACCGGGGAGCTGTTTTTT. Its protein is CASSTRQGATGELFF.

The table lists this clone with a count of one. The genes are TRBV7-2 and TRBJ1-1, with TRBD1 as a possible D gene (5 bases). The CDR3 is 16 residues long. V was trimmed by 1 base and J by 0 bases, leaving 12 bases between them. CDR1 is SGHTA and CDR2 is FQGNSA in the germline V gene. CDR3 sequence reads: CASSLVPLQVNTEAFF. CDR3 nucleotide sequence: TGTGCCAGCAGCTTAGTCCCCTTACAGGTGAACACTGAAGCTTTCTTT.

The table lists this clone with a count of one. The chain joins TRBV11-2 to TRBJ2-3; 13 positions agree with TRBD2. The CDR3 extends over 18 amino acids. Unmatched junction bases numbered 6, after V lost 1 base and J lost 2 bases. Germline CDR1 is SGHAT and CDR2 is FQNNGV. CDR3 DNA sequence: TGTGCCAGCAGCTTAGTAGGACTAGCGGGGGCCCTCACAGATACGCAGTATTTT. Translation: CASSLVGLAGALTDTQYF.

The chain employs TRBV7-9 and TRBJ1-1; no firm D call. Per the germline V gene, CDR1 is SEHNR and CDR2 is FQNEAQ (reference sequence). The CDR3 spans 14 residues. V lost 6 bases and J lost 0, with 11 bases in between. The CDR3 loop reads CASSPVYLNTEAFF. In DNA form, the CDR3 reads TGTGCCAGCAGTCCCGTCTACCTGAACACTGAAGCTTTCTTT.

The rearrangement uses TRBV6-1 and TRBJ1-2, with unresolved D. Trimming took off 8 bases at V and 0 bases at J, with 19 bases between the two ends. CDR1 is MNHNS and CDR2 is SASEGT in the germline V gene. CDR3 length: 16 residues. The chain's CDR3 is CASGVEELLTNYGYTF. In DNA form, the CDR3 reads TGTGCCAGCGGTGTGGAGGAACTCCTTACTAACTATGGCTACACCTTC.

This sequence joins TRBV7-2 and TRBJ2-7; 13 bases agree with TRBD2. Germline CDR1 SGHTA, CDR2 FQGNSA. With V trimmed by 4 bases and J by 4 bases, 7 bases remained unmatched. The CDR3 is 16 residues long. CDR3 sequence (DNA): TGTGCCAGCAGCTCGGGACTAGCGGGACTTACGTACGAGCAGTACTTC. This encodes CASSSGLAGLTYEQYF.

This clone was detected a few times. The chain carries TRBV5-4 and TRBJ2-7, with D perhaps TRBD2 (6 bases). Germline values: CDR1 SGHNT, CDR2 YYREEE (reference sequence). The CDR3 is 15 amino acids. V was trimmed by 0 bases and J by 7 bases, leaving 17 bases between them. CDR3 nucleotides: TGTGCCAGCAGCTTGGGGGCGGGACCAGGGAATGAGCAGTACTTC. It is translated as CASSLGAGPGNEQYF.

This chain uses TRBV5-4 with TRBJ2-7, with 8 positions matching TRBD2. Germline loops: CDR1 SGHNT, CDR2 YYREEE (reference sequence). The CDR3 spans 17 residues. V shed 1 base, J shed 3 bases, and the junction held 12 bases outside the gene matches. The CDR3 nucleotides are TGTGCCAGCAGCTTGAAACCATCGGCGGGGGGCAACTACGAGCAGTACTTC. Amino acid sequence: CASSLKPSAGGNYEQYF.

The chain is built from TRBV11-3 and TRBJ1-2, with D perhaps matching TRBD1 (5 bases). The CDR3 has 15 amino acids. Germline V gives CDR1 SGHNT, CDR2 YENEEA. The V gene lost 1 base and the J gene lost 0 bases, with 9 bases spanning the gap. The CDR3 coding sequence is TGTGCCAGCAGCTTAGGAGGGGCCTCTAACTATGGCTACACCTTC. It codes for CASSLGGASNYGYTF.

CDR3 DNA sequence: TGTGCCAGCAGCTTATCCCAAGAAGGGGAGCTGTTTTTT. It translates to CASSLSQEGELFF. The chain employs TRBV7-3 and TRBJ2-2; no definite D call. Germline V lookup: CDR1 SGHTA, CDR2 FQGTGA. Trimming left V 2 bases short and J 8 bases short, with 9 bases between. The CDR3 totals 13 residues.

CDR3 loop: CASSPRWDDEQYF. CDR3 sequence (DNA): TGTGCCAGCTCACCGAGGTGGGACGATGAGCAGTACTTC. The V call is TRBV18, the J call TRBJ2-7, with D perhaps given as TRBD1 or TRBD2 (5 bases each). The CDR3 has 13 amino acids. The germline V gene has CDR1 KGHSH and CDR2 LQKENI. The V end lost 3 bases, the J end lost 7 bases, and 13 bases lay between the germline ends. The variable domain in full, completed from reference TRBV18 and TRBJ2-7, reads NAGVMQNPRHLVRRRGQEARLRCSPMKGHSHVYWYRQLPEEGLKFMVYLQKENIIDESGMPKERFSAEFPKEGPSILRIQQVVRGDSAAYFCASSPRWDDEQYFGPGTRLTVT.

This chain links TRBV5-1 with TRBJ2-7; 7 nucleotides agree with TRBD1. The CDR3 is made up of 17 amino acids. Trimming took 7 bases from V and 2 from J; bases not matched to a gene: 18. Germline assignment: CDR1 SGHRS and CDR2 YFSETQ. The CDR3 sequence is CASSRQVQGITTYEQYF. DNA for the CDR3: TGCGCCAGCTCGCGTCAGGTACAGGGGATAACAACCTACGAGCAGTACTTC.

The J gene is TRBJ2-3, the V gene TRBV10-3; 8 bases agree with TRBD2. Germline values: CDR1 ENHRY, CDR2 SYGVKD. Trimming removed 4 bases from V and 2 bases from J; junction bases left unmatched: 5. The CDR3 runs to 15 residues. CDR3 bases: TGTGCCATCAGTGTGGGACTAGAGTTCACAGATACGCAGTATTTT. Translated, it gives CAISVGLEFTDTQYF.

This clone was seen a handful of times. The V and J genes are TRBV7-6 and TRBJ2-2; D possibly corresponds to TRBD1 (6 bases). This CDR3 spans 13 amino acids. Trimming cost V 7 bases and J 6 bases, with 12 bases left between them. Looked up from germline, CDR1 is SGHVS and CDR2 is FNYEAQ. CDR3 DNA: TGTGCCAGCACCCCTGGGGGCCCCGGGGAGCTGTTTTTT. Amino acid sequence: CASTPGGPGELFF.

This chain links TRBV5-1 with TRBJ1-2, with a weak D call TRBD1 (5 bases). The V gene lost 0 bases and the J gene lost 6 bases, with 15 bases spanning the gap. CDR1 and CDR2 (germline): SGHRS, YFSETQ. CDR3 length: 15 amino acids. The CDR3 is CASSLGGDPVDGYTF. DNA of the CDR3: TGCGCCAGCAGCTTGGGGGGGGATCCCGTCGATGGCTACACCTTC.

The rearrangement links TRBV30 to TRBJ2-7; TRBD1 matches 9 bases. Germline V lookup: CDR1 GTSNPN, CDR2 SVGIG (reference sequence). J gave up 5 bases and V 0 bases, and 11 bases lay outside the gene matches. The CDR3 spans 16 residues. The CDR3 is CAWSVLKTGGINEQYF. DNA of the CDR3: TGTGCCTGGAGTGTACTTAAGACAGGGGGAATTAACGAGCAGTACTTC.

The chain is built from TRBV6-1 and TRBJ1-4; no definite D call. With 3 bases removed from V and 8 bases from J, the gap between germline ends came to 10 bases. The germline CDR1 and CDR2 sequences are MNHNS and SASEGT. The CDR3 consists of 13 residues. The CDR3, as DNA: TGTGCCAGCAGTGACAGGAGGGAGGAAAAACTGTTTTTT. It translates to CASSDRREEKLFF.

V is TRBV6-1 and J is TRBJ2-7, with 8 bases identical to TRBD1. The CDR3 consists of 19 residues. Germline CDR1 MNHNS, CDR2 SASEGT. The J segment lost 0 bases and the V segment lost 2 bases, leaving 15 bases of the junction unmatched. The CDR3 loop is CASSEWPGQAFPSSYEQYF. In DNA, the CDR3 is TGTGCCAGCAGTGAATGGCCGGGACAGGCCTTTCCGAGCTCCTACGAGCAGTACTTC.

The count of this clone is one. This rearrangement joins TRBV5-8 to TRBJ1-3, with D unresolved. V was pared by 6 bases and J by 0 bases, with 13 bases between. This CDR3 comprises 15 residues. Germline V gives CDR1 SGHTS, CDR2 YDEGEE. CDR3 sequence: CASTLMGFSGNTIYF. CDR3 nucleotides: TGTGCCAGCACCCTCATGGGGTTCTCTGGAAACACCATATATTTT.